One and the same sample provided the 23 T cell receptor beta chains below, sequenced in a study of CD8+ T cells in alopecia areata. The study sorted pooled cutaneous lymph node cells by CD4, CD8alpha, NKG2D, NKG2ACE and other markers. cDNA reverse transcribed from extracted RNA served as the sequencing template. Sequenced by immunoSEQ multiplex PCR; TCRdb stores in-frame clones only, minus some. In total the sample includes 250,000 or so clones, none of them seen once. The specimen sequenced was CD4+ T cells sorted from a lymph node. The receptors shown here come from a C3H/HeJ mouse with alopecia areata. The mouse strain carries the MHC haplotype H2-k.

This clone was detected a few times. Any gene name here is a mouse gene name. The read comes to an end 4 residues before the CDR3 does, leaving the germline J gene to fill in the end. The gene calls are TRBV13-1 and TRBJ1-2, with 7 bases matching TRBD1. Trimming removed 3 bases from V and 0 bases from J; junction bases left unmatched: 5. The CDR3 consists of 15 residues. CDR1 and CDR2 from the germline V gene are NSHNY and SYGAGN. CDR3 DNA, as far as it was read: TGTGCCAGCAGTGGGGGGGACAGCTCAAACTCC. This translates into CASSGGDSSNS. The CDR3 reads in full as CASSGGDSSNSDYTF.

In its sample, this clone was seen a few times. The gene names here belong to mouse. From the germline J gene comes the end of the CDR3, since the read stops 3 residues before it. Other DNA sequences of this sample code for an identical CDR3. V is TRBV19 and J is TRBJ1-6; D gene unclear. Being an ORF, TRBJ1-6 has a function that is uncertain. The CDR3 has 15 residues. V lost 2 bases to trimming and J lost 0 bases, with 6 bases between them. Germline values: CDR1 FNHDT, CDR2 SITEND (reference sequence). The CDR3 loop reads CASSIGLSYNSPLYF. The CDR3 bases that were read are TGTGCCAGCAGTATTGGTCTTTCCTATAATTCGCCC.

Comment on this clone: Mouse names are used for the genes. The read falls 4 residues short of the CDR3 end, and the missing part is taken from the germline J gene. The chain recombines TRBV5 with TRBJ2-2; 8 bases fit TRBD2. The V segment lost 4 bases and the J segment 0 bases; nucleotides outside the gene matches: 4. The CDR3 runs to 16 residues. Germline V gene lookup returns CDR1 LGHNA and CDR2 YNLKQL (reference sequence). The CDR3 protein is CASSPRDWTNTGQLYF. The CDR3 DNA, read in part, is TGTGCCAGCAGCCCCCGGGACTGGACAAACACCGGG.

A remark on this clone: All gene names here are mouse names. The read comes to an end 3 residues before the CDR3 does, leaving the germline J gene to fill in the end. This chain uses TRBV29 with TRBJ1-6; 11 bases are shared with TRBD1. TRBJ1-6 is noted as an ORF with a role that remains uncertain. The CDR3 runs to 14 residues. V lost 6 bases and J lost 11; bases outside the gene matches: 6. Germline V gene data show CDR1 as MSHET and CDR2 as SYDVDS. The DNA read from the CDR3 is TGTGCTAGCAGCCCCGGGACAGGGGGAACGCCC. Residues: CASSPGTGGTP. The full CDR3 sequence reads CASSPGTGGTPLYF.

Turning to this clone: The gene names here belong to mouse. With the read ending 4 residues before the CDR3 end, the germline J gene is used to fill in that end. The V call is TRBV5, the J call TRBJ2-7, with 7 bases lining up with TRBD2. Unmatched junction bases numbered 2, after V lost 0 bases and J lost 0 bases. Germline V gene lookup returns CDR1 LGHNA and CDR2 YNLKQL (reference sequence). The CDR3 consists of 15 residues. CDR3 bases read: TGTGCCAGCAGCCAAGACTGGGGGTACTCCTAT. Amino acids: CASSQDWGYSY. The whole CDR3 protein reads CASSQDWGYSYEQYF.

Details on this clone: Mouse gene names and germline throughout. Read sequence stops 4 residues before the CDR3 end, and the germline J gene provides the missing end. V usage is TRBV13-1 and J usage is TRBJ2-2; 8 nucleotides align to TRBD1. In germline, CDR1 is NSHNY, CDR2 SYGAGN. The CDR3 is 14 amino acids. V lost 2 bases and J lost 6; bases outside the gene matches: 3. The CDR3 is CASSERQGSGQLYF. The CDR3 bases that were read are TGTGCCAGCAGTGAACGACAGGGGTCCGGG.

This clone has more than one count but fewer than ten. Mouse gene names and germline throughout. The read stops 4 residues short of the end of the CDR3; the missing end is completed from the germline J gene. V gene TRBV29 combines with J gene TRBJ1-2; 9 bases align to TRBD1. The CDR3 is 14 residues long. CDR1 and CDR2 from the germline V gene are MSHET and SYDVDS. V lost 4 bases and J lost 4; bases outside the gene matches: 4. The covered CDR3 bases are TGTGCTAGCAGTTCCGGACAGGGGAGCTCC. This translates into CASSSGQGSS. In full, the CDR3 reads CASSSGQGSSDYTF.

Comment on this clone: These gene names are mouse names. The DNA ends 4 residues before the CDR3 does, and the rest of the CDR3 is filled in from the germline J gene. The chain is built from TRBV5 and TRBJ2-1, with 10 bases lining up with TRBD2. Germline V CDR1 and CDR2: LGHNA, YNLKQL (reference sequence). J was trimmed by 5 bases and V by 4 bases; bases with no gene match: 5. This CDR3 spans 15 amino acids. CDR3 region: CASSPTGGRNAEQFF. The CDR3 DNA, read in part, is TGTGCCAGCAGCCCGACTGGGGGGAGAAATGCT.

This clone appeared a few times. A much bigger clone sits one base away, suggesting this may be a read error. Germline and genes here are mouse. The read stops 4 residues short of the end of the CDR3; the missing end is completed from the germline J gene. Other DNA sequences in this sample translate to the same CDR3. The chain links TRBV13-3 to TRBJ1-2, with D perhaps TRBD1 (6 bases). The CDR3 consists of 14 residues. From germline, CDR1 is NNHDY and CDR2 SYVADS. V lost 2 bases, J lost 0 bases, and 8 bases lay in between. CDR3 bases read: TGTGCCAGCAGTGAAAAGGGGGCAAACTCC. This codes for CASSEKGANS. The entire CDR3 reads CASSEKGANSDYTF.

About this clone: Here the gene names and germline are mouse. The CDR3 bases that were read are TGTGCCAGCAGTACAGGGGGCGGCCAAGAC. Protein product: CASSTGGGQD. The whole CDR3 protein reads CASSTGGGQDTQYF. The chain joins TRBV19 to TRBJ2-5, with TRBD1 identical over 8 bases. The missing CDR3 end, 4 residues past where the read stops, is filled in from the germline J gene. Germline V gene sequence: CDR1 FNHDT, CDR2 SITEND (reference sequence). This CDR3 contains 14 residues. The V gene end was trimmed by 3 bases and the J gene end by 2 bases; junction bases not matched to a gene: 2.

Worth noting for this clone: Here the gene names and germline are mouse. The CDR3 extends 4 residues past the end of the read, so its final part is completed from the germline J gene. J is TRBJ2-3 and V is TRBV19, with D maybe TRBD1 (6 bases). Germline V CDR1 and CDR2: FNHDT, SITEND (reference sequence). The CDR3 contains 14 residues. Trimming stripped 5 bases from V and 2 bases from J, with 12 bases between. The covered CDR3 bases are TGTGCCAGCAGGACCGGGACAATTGCAGAA. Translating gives CASRTGTIAE. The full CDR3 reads CASRTGTIAETLYF.

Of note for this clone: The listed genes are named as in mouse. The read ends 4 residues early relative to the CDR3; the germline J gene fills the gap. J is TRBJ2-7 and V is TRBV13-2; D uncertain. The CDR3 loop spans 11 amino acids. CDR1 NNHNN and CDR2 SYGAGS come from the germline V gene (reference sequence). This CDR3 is CASGRQYEQYF. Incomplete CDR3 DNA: TGTGCCAGCGGTCGACAATAT.

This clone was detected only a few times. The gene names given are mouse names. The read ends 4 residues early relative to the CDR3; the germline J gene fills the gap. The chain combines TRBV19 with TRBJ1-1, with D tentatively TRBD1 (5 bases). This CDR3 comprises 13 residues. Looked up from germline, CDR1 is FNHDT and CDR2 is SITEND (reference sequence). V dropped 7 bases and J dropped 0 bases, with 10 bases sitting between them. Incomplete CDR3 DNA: TGTGCCAGCGGCGACAGTGCAAACACA. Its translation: CASGDSANT. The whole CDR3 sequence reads CASGDSANTEVFF. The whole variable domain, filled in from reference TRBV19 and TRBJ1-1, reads GGIITQTPKFLIGQEGQKLTLKCQQNFNHDTMYWYRQDSGKGLRLIYYSITENDLQKGDLSEGYDASREKKSSFSLTVTSAQKNEMAVFLCASGDSANTEVFFGKGTRLTVV.

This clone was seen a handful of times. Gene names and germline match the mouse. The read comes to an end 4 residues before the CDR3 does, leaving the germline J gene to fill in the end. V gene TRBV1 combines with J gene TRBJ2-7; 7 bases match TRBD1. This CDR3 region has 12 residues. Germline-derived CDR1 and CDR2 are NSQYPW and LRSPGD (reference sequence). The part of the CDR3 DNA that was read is TGCACCTGCAAAGGGACAGAATAT. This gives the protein CTCKGTEY. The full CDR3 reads CTCKGTEYEQYF. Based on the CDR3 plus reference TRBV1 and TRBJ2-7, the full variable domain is VTLLEQNPRWRLVPRGQAVNLRCILKNSQYPWMSWYQQDLQKQLQWLFTLRSPGDKEVKSLPGADYLATRVTDTELRLQVANMSQGRTLYCTCKGTEYEQYFGPGTRLTVL.

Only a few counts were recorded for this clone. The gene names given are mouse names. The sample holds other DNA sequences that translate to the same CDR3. The CDR3 here is CTCSAQGADTGQLYF. The CDR3 bases that were read are TGCACCTGCAGTGCACAGGGGGCGGACACCGGG. The chain employs TRBV1 and TRBJ2-2; 8 bases agree with TRBD1. Coverage ceases 4 residues before the CDR3 finishes, and the germline J gene fills in the end. This CDR3 is built from 15 residues. V lost 2 bases to trimming and J lost 3 bases; unmatched junction nucleotides: 2. The germline V gene has CDR1 NSQYPW and CDR2 LRSPGD (reference sequence).

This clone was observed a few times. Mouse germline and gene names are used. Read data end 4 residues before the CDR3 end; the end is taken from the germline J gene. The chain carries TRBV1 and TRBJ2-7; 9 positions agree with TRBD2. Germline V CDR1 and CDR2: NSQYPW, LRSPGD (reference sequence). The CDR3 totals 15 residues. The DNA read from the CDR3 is TGCACCTGCAGTGCAGAGCCGGGACTGGGATAT. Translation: CTCSAEPGLGY. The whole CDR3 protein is CTCSAEPGLGYEQYF.

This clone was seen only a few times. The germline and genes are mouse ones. CDR3 region: CASSQDRGPGQLYF. The CDR3 DNA, read in part, is TGTGCCAGCAGCCAAGACAGGGGACCCGGG. The V call is TRBV5, the J call TRBJ2-2, with a possible D match to TRBD1 (6 bases). The CDR3 is cut off 4 residues early in the read; its end comes from the germline J gene. Between the trimmed V and J ends, which lost 0 bases and 6 bases, there was a span of 8 bases. CDR1 and CDR2 from the germline V gene are LGHNA and YNLKQL (reference sequence). This CDR3 spans 14 amino acids.

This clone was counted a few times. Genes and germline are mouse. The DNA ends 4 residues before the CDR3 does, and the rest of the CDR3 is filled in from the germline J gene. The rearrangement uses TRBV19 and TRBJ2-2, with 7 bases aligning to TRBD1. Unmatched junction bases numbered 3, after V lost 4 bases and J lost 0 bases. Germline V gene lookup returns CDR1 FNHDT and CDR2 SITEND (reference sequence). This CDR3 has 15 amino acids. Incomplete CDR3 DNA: TGTGCCAGCAGTTACAGGGGCGCAAACACCGGG. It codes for CASSYRGANTG. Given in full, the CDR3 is CASSYRGANTGQLYF.

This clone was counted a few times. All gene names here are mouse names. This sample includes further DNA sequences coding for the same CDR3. CDR3 protein: CAWSLQGANTEVFF. Partial CDR3 DNA: TGTGCCTGGAGTCTCCAGGGGGCAAACACA. The V and J genes are TRBV31 and TRBJ1-1; 7 bases align to TRBD1. The CDR3 end is not reached by the read, which stops 4 residues before it; the germline J gene fills it in. Trimming removed 0 bases from V and 0 bases from J; junction bases left unmatched: 1. CDR3 size: 14 residues. Germline V lookup: CDR1 GKSSPN, CDR2 SITVG.

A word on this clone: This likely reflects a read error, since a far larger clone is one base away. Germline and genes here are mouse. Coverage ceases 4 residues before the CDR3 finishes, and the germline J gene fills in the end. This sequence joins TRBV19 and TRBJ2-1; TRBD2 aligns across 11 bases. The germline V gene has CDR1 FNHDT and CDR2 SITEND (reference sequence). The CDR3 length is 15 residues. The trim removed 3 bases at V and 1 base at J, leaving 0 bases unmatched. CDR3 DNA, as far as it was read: TGTGCCAGCAGTAGGACTGGGGGGAACTATGCT. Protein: CASSRTGGNYA. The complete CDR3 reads CASSRTGGNYAEQFF.

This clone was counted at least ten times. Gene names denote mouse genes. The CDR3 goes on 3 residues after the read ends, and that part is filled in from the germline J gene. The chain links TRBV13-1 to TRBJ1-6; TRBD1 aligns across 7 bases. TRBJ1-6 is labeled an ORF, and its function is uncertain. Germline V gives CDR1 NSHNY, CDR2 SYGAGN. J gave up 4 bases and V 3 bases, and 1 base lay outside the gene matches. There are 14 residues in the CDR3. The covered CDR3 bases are TGTGCCAGCAGTGGGGACAGATATAATTCGCCC. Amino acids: CASSGDRYNSP. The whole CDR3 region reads CASSGDRYNSPLYF.

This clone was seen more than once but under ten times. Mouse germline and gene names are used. The CDR3 DNA, read in part, is TGTGCCAGCAGTGGGACTGGGGGTGTTAACCAAGAC. Translation gives CASSGTGGVNQD. The CDR3, in full, reads CASSGTGGVNQDTQYF. V is TRBV13-3 and J is TRBJ2-5; TRBD2 agrees at 10 bases. The read is 4 residues too short to cover the CDR3 end, so that end is filled in from the germline J gene. The germline V gene encodes CDR1 NNHDY and CDR2 SYVADS. J lost 0 bases, V lost 3 bases, and 4 bases had no gene match. CDR3 length: 16 residues.

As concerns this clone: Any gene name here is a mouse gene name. CDR3 loop: CASGEWGENSPLYF. CDR3 DNA, as far as it was read: TGTGCCAGCGGTGAATGGGGTGAGAATTCGCCC. The chain couples TRBV13-2 to TRBJ1-6; D is undetermined. The missing CDR3 end, 3 residues past where the read stops, is filled in from the germline J gene. TRBJ1-6 is given ORF status, its function remaining uncertain. With 2 bases removed from V and 7 bases from J, the gap between germline ends came to 10 bases. Germline CDR1 reads NNHNN; CDR2 reads SYGAGS (reference sequence). The CDR3 totals 14 residues.